A selection of T cell receptor beta chains follows, all from one sample in a study of T cell responses to AZD1222 COVID-19 vaccine. Produced via immunoSEQ multiplex PCR; TCRdb's table is partial and in-frame only. The sample has around 200,000 clones, around 94% seen once. The material was peripheral blood, obtained 28 days after the second AZD1222 dose. These receptors were collected from an adult who received the AZD1222 COVID-19 vaccine. CDR3s include the opening cysteine and the closing phenylalanine or tryptophan. Each record gives: D gene, V gene, J gene, clone size, CDR3 DNA, CDR3 protein. The D gene is left open where the match is weak. Where a row states a size, it is once, few, many or the class of an expanded clone; other rows omit it.

d_gene: -
v_gene: TRBV27
j_gene: TRBJ1-2
abundance: -
CDR3nt: TGTGCCAGCAGTTTAGGGACGGACTATGGCTACACCTTC
CDR3aa: CASSLGTDYGYTF

d_gene: -
v_gene: TRBV2
j_gene: TRBJ1-4
abundance: -
CDR3nt: TGTGCCAGCAGTGATTCACAGGAGAATGAAAAACTGTTTTTT
CDR3aa: CASSDSQENEKLFF

d_gene: -
v_gene: TRBV6-1
j_gene: TRBJ1-4
abundance: -
CDR3nt: TGTGCCAGCAGTGATGTGCGATTTAATGAAAAACTGTTTTTT
CDR3aa: CASSDVRFNEKLFF

d_gene: -
v_gene: TRBV28
j_gene: TRBJ1-5
abundance: -
CDR3nt: TGTGCCAGCAGAGTGAATAGCAATCAGCCCCAGCATTTT
CDR3aa: CASRVNSNQPQHF

d_gene: TRBD1
v_gene: TRBV5-6
j_gene: TRBJ2-1
abundance: -
CDR3nt: TGTGCCAGCAGCACAGACAGGGGGCCTAGGAATGAGCAGTTCTTC
CDR3aa: CASSTDRGPRNEQFF

d_gene: -
v_gene: TRBV12-5
j_gene: TRBJ2-2
abundance: -
CDR3nt: TGTGCTAGTGCCTTCGAGACCGGGGAGCTGTTTTTT
CDR3aa: CASAFETGELFF

d_gene: -
v_gene: TRBV14
j_gene: TRBJ1-2
abundance: -
CDR3nt: TGTGCCAGCAGCCAAGTGCCGGAAAGTTATGGCTACACCTTC
CDR3aa: CASSQVPESYGYTF

d_gene: -
v_gene: TRBV11-2
j_gene: TRBJ2-2
abundance: -
CDR3nt: TGTGCCAGTTCGAGCATCACCGGGGAGCTGTTTTTT
CDR3aa: CASSSITGELFF

d_gene: -
v_gene: TRBV5-6
j_gene: TRBJ2-5
abundance: -
CDR3nt: TGTGCCAGCAGCCAGTGGATTTTGGAGACCCAGTACTTC
CDR3aa: CASSQWILETQYF

d_gene: -
v_gene: TRBV19
j_gene: TRBJ1-1
abundance: -
CDR3nt: TGTGCCAGTAGTATAGCGGGACGGGGGACTGAAGCTTTCTTT
CDR3aa: CASSIAGRGTEAFF

d_gene: -
v_gene: TRBV7-2
j_gene: TRBJ2-5
abundance: -
CDR3nt: TGTGCCAGCAGCTCGGACGGACGAGTGCGGTTCGGGACCCAGTACTTC
CDR3aa: CASSSDGRVRFGTQYF

d_gene: TRBD1
v_gene: TRBV19
j_gene: TRBJ1-2
abundance: -
CDR3nt: TGTGCCAGTAGTATTCTGCAGGGGGCATCCTATGGCTACACCTTC
CDR3aa: CASSILQGASYGYTF

d_gene: TRBD1
v_gene: TRBV28
j_gene: TRBJ1-1
abundance: -
CDR3nt: TGTGCCAGCAGCCCCCAGACAGGACAGGGGGCTGTAGCTTTCTTT
CDR3aa: CASSPQTGQGAVAFF

d_gene: TRBD1
v_gene: TRBV18
j_gene: TRBJ1-1
abundance: -
CDR3nt: TGTGCCAGCTCACCAAGGACAGGGCAGAACACTGAAGCTTTCTTT
CDR3aa: CASSPRTGQNTEAFF

d_gene: -
v_gene: TRBV10-3
j_gene: TRBJ1-4
abundance: -
CDR3nt: TGTGCCATCAGTTCAGGGAGAGAGGGTGAAAAACTGTTTTTT
CDR3aa: CAISSGREGEKLFF

d_gene: -
v_gene: TRBV19
j_gene: TRBJ1-2
abundance: -
CDR3nt: TGTGCCAGTAGTATAGCCCCAGGGAGCGATGGCTACACCTTC
CDR3aa: CASSIAPGSDGYTF

d_gene: -
v_gene: TRBV28
j_gene: TRBJ1-1
abundance: -
CDR3nt: TGTGCCAGCAGTTTACTTTACACTGAAGCTTTCTTT
CDR3aa: CASSLLYTEAFF

d_gene: -
v_gene: TRBV4-1
j_gene: TRBJ1-6
abundance: -
CDR3nt: TGCGCCAGCAGCCAAGGTGAGGGGTGGAGTTCACCCCTCCACTTT
CDR3aa: CASSQGEGWSSPLHF

d_gene: TRBD1
v_gene: TRBV10-3
j_gene: TRBJ1-1
abundance: once
CDR3nt: TGTGCCATCAGCGGAAGGGACAGGGGGCAACAGGGTTCTGAAGCTTTCTTT
CDR3aa: CAISGRDRGQQGSEAFF

d_gene: TRBD1
v_gene: TRBV7-2
j_gene: TRBJ1-1
abundance: -
CDR3nt: TGTGCCAGCAGCTTAGAAGGGGGCTACATGAACACTGAAGCTTTCTTT
CDR3aa: CASSLEGGYMNTEAFF

d_gene: TRBD2
v_gene: TRBV28
j_gene: TRBJ2-3
abundance: -
CDR3nt: TGTGCCAGCACCGATTCGCCGCGGGAGTGGGGAGATACGCAGTATTTT
CDR3aa: CASTDSPREWGDTQYF

d_gene: TRBD1
v_gene: TRBV6-1
j_gene: TRBJ2-5
abundance: -
CDR3nt: TGTGCCACAAGCCTAAGGACAGGATCACAGGGGACCCAGTACTTC
CDR3aa: CATSLRTGSQGTQYF

d_gene: TRBD1
v_gene: TRBV7-2
j_gene: TRBJ1-3
abundance: -
CDR3nt: TGTGCCAGCAGCCTACAGGGACAGATTAGTGGAAACACCATATATTTT
CDR3aa: CASSLQGQISGNTIYF

d_gene: -
v_gene: TRBV11-1
j_gene: TRBJ2-1
abundance: -
CDR3nt: TGTGCCAGCAGCCAGCAGGGGTCCGAAAACTACAATGAGCAGTTCTTC
CDR3aa: CASSQQGSENYNEQFF

d_gene: -
v_gene: TRBV19
j_gene: TRBJ1-5
abundance: -
CDR3nt: TGTGCCAGTACCTACGGGGGTTGGGATAGCAATCAGCCCCAGCATTTT
CDR3aa: CASTYGGWDSNQPQHF

d_gene: TRBD1
v_gene: TRBV6-5
j_gene: TRBJ2-3
abundance: once
CDR3nt: TGTGCCAGCAGTTCAGGGGGCTCGAGAAACACAGATACGCAGTATTTT
CDR3aa: CASSSGGSRNTDTQYF

d_gene: -
v_gene: TRBV4-1
j_gene: TRBJ2-1
abundance: -
CDR3nt: TGCGCCAGCAGCCAACGGGTAGGGAATGAGCAGTTCTTC
CDR3aa: CASSQRVGNEQFF

d_gene: TRBD1
v_gene: TRBV5-1
j_gene: TRBJ1-2
abundance: -
CDR3nt: TGCGCCAGCAGCTTGGACAGGGGAGATGGCTACACCTTC
CDR3aa: CASSLDRGDGYTF

d_gene: -
v_gene: TRBV7-2
j_gene: TRBJ2-3
abundance: -
CDR3nt: TGTGCCAGCAGCTTAGGGGGGACGACCGTCACAGATACGCAGTATTTT
CDR3aa: CASSLGGTTVTDTQYF

d_gene: -
v_gene: TRBV19
j_gene: TRBJ1-3
abundance: -
CDR3nt: TGTGCCAGTAGTATTGGGACACTTGGAAACACCATATATTTT
CDR3aa: CASSIGTLGNTIYF

d_gene: -
v_gene: TRBV20-1
j_gene: TRBJ1-4
abundance: -
CDR3nt: TGCAGTGCTAAGTGGGAAAAACTGTTTTTT
CDR3aa: CSAKWEKLFF

d_gene: -
v_gene: TRBV7-9
j_gene: TRBJ1-6
abundance: few
CDR3nt: TGTGCCAGCAGCTTAGACGGGCTGGGGCAGGGTTCACCCCTCCACTTT
CDR3aa: CASSLDGLGQGSPLHF